The 32 T cell receptor beta chains below all came from one sample that was sequenced in a study of blood T cell repertoires in COVID-19. The data were produced by immunoSEQ multiplex PCR, yet TCRdb's version contains in-frame clones alone and is incomplete. Of about 270,000 clones in the sample, around 80% were seen once. Input material: peripheral blood. Every receptor here comes from a man of 80 years or more with acute or convalescent COVID-19.

This chain connects TRBV2 to TRBJ1-3; D gene unclear. CDR3 length: 15 residues. Trimming took 4 bases from V and 0 from J, leaving 10 bases between them. Germline CDR1 reads SNHLY; CDR2 reads FYNNEI. The CDR3 DNA is TGTGCCAGCAGTGGGTACAGCAACTCTGGAAACACCATATATTTT. Protein sequence: CASSGYSNSGNTIYF.

This CDR3 reads CASSYSTGGTQYF. The CDR3 bases are TGTGCCAGCAGTTACTCGACTGGAGGGACCCAGTACTTC. The rearrangement links TRBV6-5 to TRBJ2-5; perhaps TRBD2 as D (5 bases). V was trimmed by 0 bases and J by 7 bases, leaving 9 bases between them. CDR1 and CDR2 (germline): MNHEY, SVGAGI. The CDR3 contains 13 residues.

J is TRBJ2-7 and V is TRBV5-8; 7 nucleotides align to TRBD1. From germline, CDR1 is SGHTS and CDR2 YDEGEE. The CDR3 contains 16 residues. The V gene end was trimmed by 0 bases and the J gene end by 2 bases; junction bases not matched to a gene: 8. The chain's CDR3 is CASSLGGTAKTYEQYF. CDR3 nucleotides: TGTGCCAGCAGCTTGGGAGGGACAGCGAAGACCTACGAGCAGTACTTC.

This chain joins TRBV28 and TRBJ2-7; D remains unclear. V lost 6 bases and J 2 bases, leaving 11 bases between the germline ends. The CDR3 runs to 13 residues. Germline CDR1 is MDHEN and CDR2 is SYDVKM. Written as DNA, the CDR3 is TGTGCCAGCAGGTCAGACACGACCTACGAGCAGTACTTC. Translation: CASRSDTTYEQYF.

This clone was detected only a few times. At the DNA level, this CDR3 is encoded by other sequences in the same sample as well. This CDR3 reads CASSLSGNTEAFF. CDR3 in DNA: TGTGCCAGCAGTTTATCGGGGAACACTGAAGCTTTCTTT. The V and J genes are TRBV28 and TRBJ1-1; D not certain. This CDR3 contains 13 residues. The V gene lost 1 base and the J gene lost 1 base, with 4 bases spanning the gap. Germline CDR1 is MDHEN and CDR2 is SYDVKM.

The rearrangement joins TRBV19 to TRBJ1-6; D is uncertain. The CDR3 has 15 amino acids. Trimming took off 6 bases at V and 8 bases at J, with 17 bases between the two ends. Germline assignment: CDR1 LNHDA and CDR2 SQIVND (reference sequence). Written as DNA, the CDR3 is TGTGCCAGTAGCACCGGCAGGTCCATCCATTCACCCCTCCACTTT. Encoded protein: CASSTGRSIHSPLHF.

The V gene is TRBV6-2 or TRBV6-3, the J gene TRBJ1-2; no clear D. Trimming shortened V by 0 bases and J by 4 bases, and 12 bases separated the two germline ends. Germline CDR1 MNHEY, CDR2 SVGEGT. The CDR3 is 15 amino acids. The CDR3 spells CASSYSGPPGYGYTF. The CDR3 nucleotides read TGTGCCAGCAGTTACTCGGGCCCGCCTGGCTATGGCTACACCTTC.

The genes are TRBV5-1 and TRBJ1-1, with 7 positions matching TRBD1. The V segment lost 4 bases and the J segment 4 bases; nucleotides outside the gene matches: 7. This CDR3 comprises 14 residues. Germline CDR1 and CDR2: SGHRS and YFSETQ. The CDR3 sequence: CASSPQGSSTEAFF. The CDR3 DNA is TGCGCCAGCAGCCCACAGGGGTCGAGCACTGAAGCTTTCTTT.

V gene TRBV28 combines with J gene TRBJ2-3; D perhaps matches TRBD2 (6 bases). Germline CDR1 and CDR2: MDHEN and SYDVKM. The CDR3 has 15 residues. V was shortened by 5 bases and J by 2 bases, with 14 bases between the two germline ends. CDR3 DNA sequence: TGTGCCAGCAGTACTAGGGCGGGGTACACAGATACGCAGTATTTT. This translates into CASSTRAGYTDTQYF.

In its sample, this clone was seen once. This chain connects TRBV5-6 to TRBJ1-2; TRBD1 matches 8 bases. The CDR3 totals 14 residues. From germline, CDR1 is SGHDT and CDR2 YYEEEE. The ends lost 5 bases at V and 0 bases at J; junction bases unmatched: 3. DNA for the CDR3: TGTGCCAGCAGTAGGACAGGGTCTAACTATGGCTACACCTTC. Translated, it gives CASSRTGSNYGYTF. The variable domain in full, with the rest retrieved from reference TRBV5-6 and TRBJ1-2, is DAGVTQSPTHLIKTRGQQVTLRCSPKSGHDTVSWYQQALGQGPQFIFQYYEEEERQRGNFPDRFSGHQFPNYSSELNVNALLLGDSALYLCASSRTGSNYGYTFGSGTRLTVV.

Here the CDR3 reads CASSQTGGYGYTF. In DNA form, the CDR3 reads TGTGCCAGCAGCCAAACAGGGGGTTATGGCTACACCTTC. The rearrangement links TRBV27 to TRBJ1-2; TRBD1 agrees at 8 bases. CDR1 and CDR2 from the germline V gene are MNHEY and SMNVEV (reference sequence). V trimming: 6 bases; J trimming: 5 bases; junction bases outside the gene matches: 5. The CDR3 consists of 13 residues.

The rearrangement uses TRBV6-1 and TRBJ2-3; the match to TRBD2 covers 10 bases. This CDR3 is built from 17 residues. Germline CDR1 is MNHNS and CDR2 is SASEGT. The V and J ends lost 3 bases and 0 bases, in that order; junction bases with no gene match: 6. The CDR3 bases are TGTGCCAGCAGTGAGTCGAGGACTAGCGGTAGCACAGATACGCAGTATTTT. This translates into CASSESRTSGSTDTQYF.

This rearrangement joins TRBV5-3 to TRBJ2-7; 7 bases agree with TRBD1. TRBV5-3 is an open reading frame, and its role is uncertain. This CDR3 region has 13 residues. Trimming removed 4 bases from V and 5 bases from J; junction bases left unmatched: 6. The CDR3, as DNA: TGTGCCAGAAGCCGACAGGGTAGCCACGAGCAGTACTTC. It specifies CARSRQGSHEQYF.

The gene calls are TRBV29-1 and TRBJ1-1, with 9 bases aligning to TRBD1. The CDR3 loop spans 15 amino acids. With V trimmed by 6 bases and J by 1 base, 9 bases remained unmatched. Germline CDR1 SQVTM, CDR2 ANQGSEA. CDR3 DNA: TGCAGCGTCGCGGGACAGGGCGTTAGGAACACTGAAGCTTTCTTT. As protein: CSVAGQGVRNTEAFF.

This chain uses TRBV30 with TRBJ2-3, with 8 nucleotides matching TRBD1. J gave up 1 base and V 4 bases, and 7 bases lay outside the gene matches. The germline CDR1 and CDR2 sequences are GTSNPN and SVGIG (reference sequence). This CDR3 is built from 15 residues. The CDR3 nucleotides read TGTGCCTGGACTAATCAGGGGGCCCGCACAGATACGCAGTATTTT. It yields the protein CAWTNQGARTDTQYF.

The J gene is TRBJ1-3, the V gene TRBV30; TRBD1 might be the D (5 bases). CDR3 size: 16 residues. Germline V gene data show CDR1 as GTSNPN and CDR2 as SVGIG (reference sequence). V gave up 3 bases and J gave up 0 bases, with 15 bases separating them. The CDR3 DNA sequence: TGTGCCTGGAGCCAACTGGGGGGGTCCTCTGGAAACACCATATATTTT. It yields the protein CAWSQLGGSSGNTIYF.

This clone was detected a few times. This sequence joins TRBV20-1 and TRBJ2-1, with 10 bases matching TRBD2. The CDR3 runs 20 residues. The germline CDR1 and CDR2 sequences are DFQATT and SNEGSKA (reference sequence). With V trimmed by 3 bases and J by 1 base, 18 bases remained unmatched. The CDR3 is CSASSAFGEERGGSYNEQFF. The CDR3 DNA is TGCAGTGCTAGTTCGGCCTTTGGAGAGGAGCGGGGGGGTTCCTACAATGAGCAGTTCTTC.

The rearrangement joins TRBV29-1 to TRBJ1-1, with TRBD1 matching over 7 bases. Trimming at V came to 4 bases and at J to 0 bases, leaving 2 bases not matched to a gene. The CDR3 extends over 13 amino acids. Germline-derived CDR1 and CDR2 are SQVTM and ANQGSEA. The CDR3 nucleotides read TGCAGCGTTGGAACAGGGGTGAACACTGAAGCTTTCTTT. This sequence encodes CSVGTGVNTEAFF.

This CDR3 reads CASSSQAGVGGYTF. The CDR3 DNA reads TGTGCCAGCAGCTCCCAGGCGGGGGTGGGAGGCTACACCTTC. The chain combines TRBV14 with TRBJ1-2, with D maybe TRBD1 (5 bases). CDR3 length equals 14 residues. Per germline, CDR1 SGHDN and CDR2 FVKESK. V gave up 5 bases and J gave up 8 bases, with 18 bases separating them. Using reference TRBV14 and TRBJ1-2 for the parts outside the CDR3, the full variable domain is EAGVTQFPSHSVIEKGQTVTLRCDPISGHDNLYWYRRVMGKEIKFLLHFVKESKQDESGMPNNRFLAERTGGTYSTLKVQPAELEDSGVYFCASSSQAGVGGYTFGSGTRLTVV.

This clone was found a few times. The gene calls are TRBV28 and TRBJ1-2; TRBD1 agrees at 8 bases. Germline V gene sequence: CDR1 MDHEN, CDR2 SYDVKM. After removal of 6 bases from V and 6 bases from J, the junction contained 9 bases not matched to a gene. This CDR3 region has 14 residues. CDR3: CASSAGQGGNGYTF. CDR3 sequence (DNA): TGTGCCAGCAGCGCAGGACAGGGTGGAAATGGCTACACCTTC.

The rearrangement links TRBV28 to TRBJ2-3, with 10 bases identical to TRBD1. The germline V gene has CDR1 MDHEN and CDR2 SYDVKM. J lost 2 bases, V lost 2 bases, and 13 bases had no gene match. The CDR3 is 19 amino acids. CDR3 protein: CASSLPGDRGRRATDTQYF. The CDR3 DNA is TGTGCCAGCAGTTTACCCGGGGACAGGGGACGCCGGGCCACAGATACGCAGTATTTT.

The table lists this clone with a count of one. The chain carries TRBV29-1 and TRBJ1-2; 7 nucleotides match TRBD1. Per germline, CDR1 SQVTM and CDR2 ANQGSEA. V trimming: 4 bases; J trimming: 2 bases; junction bases outside the gene matches: 7. This CDR3 is built from 14 residues. Here the CDR3 reads CSVASGTVNYGYTF. CDR3 nucleotides: TGCAGCGTTGCATCGGGGACAGTAAACTATGGCTACACCTTC.

V gene TRBV5-1 combines with J gene TRBJ2-3; maybe TRBD2 (5 bases). The CDR3 spans 15 residues. CDR1 is SGHRS, CDR2 YFSETQ, per germline. The V end lost 4 bases, the J end lost 4 bases, and 16 bases lay between the germline ends. CDR3 nucleotide sequence: TGCGCCAGCAGCGAACTTACTAGTGGCGCAGATACGCAGTATTTT. Translation gives CASSELTSGADTQYF.

The chain links TRBV27 to TRBJ2-1, with TRBD2 as a possible D gene (5 bases). Trimming took off 10 bases at V and 1 base at J, with 17 bases between the two ends. Germline assignment: CDR1 MNHEY and CDR2 SMNVEV (reference sequence). This CDR3 has 15 amino acids. The CDR3 region has the DNA TGTGCCACCGCGCTGAGGGTGACTTCCTACAATGAGCAGTTCTTC. It is translated as CATALRVTSYNEQFF.

The rearrangement links TRBV2 to TRBJ1-3, with TRBD1 as a possible D gene (6 bases). From germline, CDR1 is SNHLY and CDR2 FYNNEI. This CDR3 spans 15 amino acids. Between the trimmed V and J ends, which lost 4 bases and 2 bases, there was a span of 12 bases. The CDR3 sequence: CASSVKKGAGNTIYF. CDR3 DNA: TGTGCCAGCAGTGTTAAAAAGGGGGCTGGAAACACCATATATTTT. Full variable domain (rest looked up from reference TRBV2 and TRBJ1-3): EPEVTQTPSHQVTQMGQEVILRCVPISNHLYFYWYRQILGQKVEFLVSFYNNEISEKSEIFDDQFSVERPDGSNFTLKIRSTKLEDSAMYFCASSVKKGAGNTIYFGEGSWLTVV.

The chain has TRBV10-1 and TRBJ2-5, with D possibly TRBD2 on 6 matching bases. The CDR3 sequence is 15 residues long. Deletions cut 5 bases from V and 2 bases from J, with 15 bases between. Germline V lookup: CDR1 WNHNN, CDR2 SYGVQD (reference sequence). The CDR3 DNA is TGCGCCAGCAGTCCTAGACTTGGGGGGCAAGAGACCCAGTACTTC. Translated, it gives CASSPRLGGQETQYF.

CDR3 DNA sequence: TGTGCCAGCAGCGGTCCGGGTTTGGCCGGCGGGGGTTCACCCCTCCACTTT. Protein product: CASSGPGLAGGGSPLHF. The chain is built from TRBV7-8 and TRBJ1-6, with D perhaps TRBD1 (5 bases). The V gene's germline CDR1 is SGHVS and CDR2 FQNEAQ. The CDR3 is 17 residues long. V lost 5 bases and J 9 bases, leaving 23 bases between the germline ends.

V gene TRBV19 combines with J gene TRBJ1-5; 10 bases agree with TRBD1. The CDR3 is 14 residues long. The germline CDR1 and CDR2 sequences are LNHDA and SQIVND (reference sequence). V dropped 11 bases and J dropped 6; count of bases not matched to a gene: 10. In DNA, the CDR3 is TGTGCCGGCGGAGGGACAGGGGCCCGTCAGCCCCAGCATTTT. It encodes CAGGGTGARQPQHF.

V is TRBV5-4 and J is TRBJ2-2; 8 bases agree with TRBD1. V was pared by 4 bases and J by 1 base, with 9 bases of the junction left unmatched. CDR1 and CDR2 (germline): SGHNT, YYREEE (reference sequence). This CDR3 has 17 amino acids. CDR3 nucleotide sequence: TGTGCCAGCAGCCCCGCCTCCGGACAGGGGAACACCGGGGAGCTGTTTTTT. Translating gives CASSPASGQGNTGELFF. Complete variable domain (other parts from reference TRBV5-4 and TRBJ2-2): ETGVTQSPTHLIKTRGQQVTLRCSSQSGHNTVSWYQQALGQGPQFIFQYYREEENGRGNFPPRFSGLQFPNYSSELNVNALELDDSALYLCASSPASGQGNTGELFFGEGSRLTVL.

The rearrangement uses TRBV9 and TRBJ2-3; 9 bases align to TRBD1. Per the germline V gene, CDR1 is SGDLS and CDR2 is YYNGEE. After removal of 4 bases from V and 6 bases from J, the junction contained 12 bases not matched to a gene. This CDR3 is built from 16 residues. DNA for the CDR3: TGTGCCAGCAGCCCTGACAGGGGGGGGACTTTCGATACGCAGTATTTT. It yields the protein CASSPDRGGTFDTQYF.

This clone turned up a few times. The genes are TRBV5-1 and TRBJ1-4; D is ambiguous. The CDR3 consists of 16 residues. Trimming removed 0 bases from V and 5 bases from J, with 14 bases in between. Germline V gene data show CDR1 as SGHRS and CDR2 as YFSETQ. The CDR3 region is CASSLASVGGNEKLFF. CDR3 sequence (DNA): TGCGCCAGCAGCTTGGCATCGGTAGGCGGGAATGAAAAACTGTTTTTT.

This rearrangement joins TRBV10-2 to TRBJ2-3; a weak D match, TRBD2 (6 bases). V dropped 4 bases and J dropped 0 bases, with 14 bases sitting between them. This CDR3 has 16 residues. Germline assignment: CDR1 WSHSY and CDR2 SAAADI. In nucleotides, the CDR3 is TGCGCCAGCAGTGGGGGCGGGGTTACTAGCACAGATACGCAGTATTTT. Translated: CASSGGGVTSTDTQYF.